The source of this T cell receptor beta chain is a study of T cells after posttransplantation cyclophosphamide. Notes on the study in general: Blood and skin or GI T cell repertoires showed limited TRB overlap. Recipient CMV seropositivity and CMV reactivation strongly tracked TRB clonality. Donor-recipient repertoire similarity was low at 1-2 months, rising over year one.

A marrow graft followed busulfan-fludarabine conditioning, with cyclophosphamide on days +3 and +4. This table comes from immunoSEQ multiplex PCR, and its TCRdb copy is limited to in-frame clones, with some not included. The sample records about 2,800 clones, around 62% being singletons. Remarks on this clone: Its antigen is not known.

The CDR3 sequence is 16 residues long. The V and J ends lost 5 bases and 1 base, in that order; junction bases with no gene match: 10. Germline V lookup: CDR1 SEHNR, CDR2 FQNEAQ (reference sequence). The V and J genes are TRBV7-9 and TRBJ1-1, with TRBD1 matching over 7 bases. The sample in question was PBMCs, obtained 30 days after allogeneic stem cell transplant with posttransplant cyclophosphamide. This receptor was identified in a male patient aged 60 to 75 who received an allogeneic stem cell transplant from a related donor and was CMV-positive. Some T cells may trace back to the graft donor. The CDR3 is CASSTYRGRGNTEAFF. CDR3 bases: TGTGCCAGCAGCACTTACAGGGGACGGGGGAACACTGAAGCTTTCTTT.